A selection of T cell receptor beta chains follows, all from one sample in a study of blood T cell repertoires in COVID-19. Clones were read by immunoSEQ multiplex PCR, and TCRdb kept only the in-frame ones, dropping some. The sample carries roughly 230,000 clones, about 83% recorded once. The sequenced sample consisted of peripheral blood. These receptors came from a man aged 35 to 55 with active or convalescent COVID-19. Both conserved end residues are part of each CDR3. A D gene is named only where the DNA matches it firmly. The size of a clone is reported for some rows only, either as once, few or many, or as a class for expanded clones.

TRBV3-1/TRBV3-2	TRBJ2-1	-	-	TGTGCCAGCAGCCAGGATACCCCTAGCGCCTCCACCTACAATGAGCAGTTCTTC	CASSQDTPSASTYNEQFF
TRBV12-5	TRBJ1-6	-	-	TGTGCTAGTGGTTTTCAGGGTGTTGGCTCACCCCTCCACTTT	CASGFQGVGSPLHF
TRBV6-2/TRBV6-3	TRBJ1-2	-	-	TGTGCCAGCAGCCCTGGAGGGGCCCCCAACTATGGCTACACCTTC	CASSPGGAPNYGYTF
TRBV19	TRBJ1-1	-	TRBD1	TGTGCCAGTAGCGAACAGGGGGCGGGCACTGAAGCTTTCTTT	CASSEQGAGTEAFF
TRBV6-2/TRBV6-3	TRBJ2-5	-	TRBD1	TGTGCCAGCAGCTGGGACAGCCCGCAACAGTACTTC	CASSWDSPQQYF
TRBV3-1/TRBV3-2	TRBJ2-1	few	TRBD1	TGTGCCAGCAGCCCGACAGGGGGCTCCTACAATGAGCAGTTCTTC	CASSPTGGSYNEQFF
TRBV4-1	TRBJ1-2	-	-	TGCGCCAGCAGCCAAGAGGCCTTACAGGCCTCCCGGGGCTACACCTTC	CASSQEALQASRGYTF
TRBV7-2	TRBJ1-1	-	TRBD1	TGTGCCAGCAGCACCCGGACAGGGGACACTGAAGCTTTCTTT	CASSTRTGDTEAFF
TRBV27	TRBJ1-2	few	TRBD1	TGTGCCAGCAGTGAGCGAGCCGGGACAGGCTATGGCTACACCTTC	CASSERAGTGYGYTF
TRBV12-5	TRBJ1-1	-	-	TGTGCTAGTGGTTTGGGCGTCACTGAAGCTTTCTTT	CASGLGVTEAFF
TRBV4-1	TRBJ2-1	-	-	TGCGCCAGCAGCCTACTACAGGGTCCTGAGCAGTTCTTC	CASSLLQGPEQFF
TRBV11-1	TRBJ2-1	-	TRBD2	TGTGCCAGCAGCTTAAGGGCTAGCGGGGACAATGAGCAGTTCTTC	CASSLRASGDNEQFF
TRBV25-1	TRBJ2-7	-	TRBD1	TGTGCCAGCAGCCGGCCTGGGACAGGGCCCTACGAGCAGTACTTC	CASSRPGTGPYEQYF
TRBV28	TRBJ1-2	-	-	TGTGCCAGCAGCATCCCAGGGGCATCCGATGGCTACACCTTC	CASSIPGASDGYTF
TRBV7-7	TRBJ2-5	few	TRBD2	TGTGCTAGCAGCACGAGGACTAGCGGGAGGGAAGAGACCCAGTACTTC	CASSTRTSGREETQYF
TRBV4-3	TRBJ1-2	-	TRBD1	TGCGCCAGCAGCCAAGATCTTCGGACAGGGGGATCGGGCTACACCTTC	CASSQDLRTGGSGYTF
TRBV5-1	TRBJ2-3	-	TRBD1	TGCGCCAGCAGCTGGTTTCGACAGGGTGCAGATACGCAGTATTTT	CASSWFRQGADTQYF
TRBV3-1/TRBV3-2	TRBJ1-2	-	-	TGTGCCAGCAGCCAAGAGGGGAGGGTAGGCTACACCTTC	CASSQEGRVGYTF
TRBV5-1	TRBJ1-6	-	-	TGCGCCAGCAGCTTGGATTTGCAGGGATTGTCACCCCTCCACTTT	CASSLDLQGLSPLHF
TRBV19	TRBJ1-5	-	-	TGTGCCAGTAGTATAAGGGGTACAGGGACTAGTAGTCAGCCCCAGCATTTT	CASSIRGTGTSSQPQHF
TRBV7-9	TRBJ2-1	-	TRBD2	TGTGCCAGCAGCTCGGGACTAGCGGCCCAGCAGTTCTTC	CASSSGLAAQQFF
TRBV7-2	TRBJ1-6	-	-	TGTGCCAGCAGCTTACAGGGAGGCACTTCACCCCTCCACTTT	CASSLQGGTSPLHF
TRBV24-1	TRBJ1-2	-	-	TGTGCCACCAGTGATGACAGGAGCCGAGGCTACACCTTC	CATSDDRSRGYTF
TRBV7-2	TRBJ1-2	-	TRBD1	TGTGCCAGCAGCTTCGTTGACAGGGGAGGTGGAGGCTACACCTTC	CASSFVDRGGGGYTF
TRBV6-2/TRBV6-3	TRBJ1-1	-	-	TGTGCCAGCAGTTACATCGCGGGGAACACTGAAGCTTTCTTT	CASSYIAGNTEAFF
TRBV10-3	TRBJ1-3	once	-	TGTGCCATCAGTGAGCCCCCGAACACCATATATTTT	CAISEPPNTIYF
TRBV29-1	TRBJ2-1	-	TRBD2	TGCAGCGTTGAAGATCGAGCGGGAAGTTCGAATGAGCAGTTCTTC	CSVEDRAGSSNEQFF
TRBV25-1	TRBJ1-5	-	TRBD1	TGTGCCAGCAGTGACAGCACCCAGGGGGATAGCAATCAGCCCCAGCATTTT	CASSDSTQGDSNQPQHF
TRBV29-1	TRBJ2-5	-	TRBD1	TGCAGCGTCCACGTGACAGGGCCAGAGACCCAGTACTTC	CSVHVTGPETQYF